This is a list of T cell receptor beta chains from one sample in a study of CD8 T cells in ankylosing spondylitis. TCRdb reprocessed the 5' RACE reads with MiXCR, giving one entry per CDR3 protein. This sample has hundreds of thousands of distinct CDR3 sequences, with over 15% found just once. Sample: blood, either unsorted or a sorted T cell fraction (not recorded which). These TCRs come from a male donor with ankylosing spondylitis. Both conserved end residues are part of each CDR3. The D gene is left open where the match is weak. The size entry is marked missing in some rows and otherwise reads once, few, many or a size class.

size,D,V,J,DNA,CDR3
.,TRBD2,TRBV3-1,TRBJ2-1,TGTGCCAGCAGCCTAGCTAGCGGGAGGAGGGATGAGCAGTTCTTC,CASSLASGRRDEQFF
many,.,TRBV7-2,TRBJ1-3,TGTGCCAGCAGCCCCCGCCACGGTTCCTCTGGAAACACCATATATTTT,CASSPRHGSSGNTIYF
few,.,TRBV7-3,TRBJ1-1,TGTGCCAGCAGCCTCCAACCGGGGGGTGGGAACACTGAAGCTTTCTTT,CASSLQPGGGNTEAFF
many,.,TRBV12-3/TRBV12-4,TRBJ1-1,TGTGCCAGCAGCATCGAAATGAACACTGAAGCTTTCTTT,CASSIEMNTEAFF
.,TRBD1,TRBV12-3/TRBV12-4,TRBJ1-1,TGTGCCAGCGGGATGGACAGGGGGCTTGCTGAAGCTTTCTTT,CASGMDRGLAEAFF
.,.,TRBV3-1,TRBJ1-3,TGTGCCAGCAGAAAGCGCGGGGAGCACGGAAACACCATATATTTT,CASRKRGEHGNTIYF
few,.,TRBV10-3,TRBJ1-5,TGTGCCATCAGTGAGTCAGCAGGGGTCAATCAGCCCCAGCATTTT,CAISESAGVNQPQHF
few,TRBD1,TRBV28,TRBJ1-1,TGTGCCAGCAATCTCGCAGGGGGCACTGAAGCTTTCTTT,CASNLAGGTEAFF
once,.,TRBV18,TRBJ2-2,TGTGCCAGCTCACCTCGGGGGGAGCTGTTTTTT,CASSPRGELFF
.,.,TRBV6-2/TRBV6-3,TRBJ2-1,TGTGCCAGCAGGCCCGGGGGCGCGGGATCCTACAATGAGCAGTTCTTC,CASRPGGAGSYNEQFF
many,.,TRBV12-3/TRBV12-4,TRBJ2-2,TGTGCCAGCAGTTGGGCCGGGGAGCTGTTTTTT,CASSWAGELFF
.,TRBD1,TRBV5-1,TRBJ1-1,TGCGCCAGCAGCCGGACCGGGACAGGGTACGATGACACTGAAGCTTTCTTT,CASSRTGTGYDDTEAFF
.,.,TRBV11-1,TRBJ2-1,TGTGCCAGCAGCTTAGGGGACGTCTACAATGAGCAGTTCTTC,CASSLGDVYNEQFF
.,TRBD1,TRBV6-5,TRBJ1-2,TGTGCCAGCAGTTACTCGGACAGGGGGACCTATGGCTACACCTTC,CASSYSDRGTYGYTF
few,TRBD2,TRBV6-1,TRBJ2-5,TGTGCCAGCAGCCCTAGCGGGGGGGTTCAAGAGACCCAGTACTTC,CASSPSGGVQETQYF
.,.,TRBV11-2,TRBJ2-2,TGTGCCAGCAGCCCGGAGGGACCCGGCGGGACCGGGGAGCTGTTTTTT,CASSPEGPGGTGELFF
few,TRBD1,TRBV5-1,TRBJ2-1,TGCGCCAGCAGCTATACACCAGGGGGTCGTTACAATGAGCAGTTCTTC,CASSYTPGGRYNEQFF
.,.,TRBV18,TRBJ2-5,TGTGCCAGCTCACCAATGGGGGTACAAGAGACCCAGTACTTC,CASSPMGVQETQYF
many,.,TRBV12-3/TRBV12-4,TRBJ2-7,TGTGCCAGCAGTGACCGCTCCTACGAGCAGTACTTC,CASSDRSYEQYF
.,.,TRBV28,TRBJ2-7,TGTGCCAGCAGCGGCACCGGGGGACACCGATACGAGCAGTACTTC,CASSGTGGHRYEQYF
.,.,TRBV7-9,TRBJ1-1,TGTGCCAGCAGCTTTAGCGGGAGCGTTGGAGCTTTCTTT,CASSFSGSVGAFF
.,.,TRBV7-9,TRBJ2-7,TGTGCCAGCAGCCCCTCGGCAGCTAGCCTCGAGCAGTACTTC,CASSPSAASLEQYF
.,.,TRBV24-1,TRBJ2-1,TGTGCCACCAGTGACTCTACCCCCGGGGGAGATGAGCAGTTCTTC,CATSDSTPGGDEQFF
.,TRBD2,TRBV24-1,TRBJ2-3,TGTGCCACCAGTGTGGGAGCGGGGGGCACAGATACGCAGTATTTT,CATSVGAGGTDTQYF
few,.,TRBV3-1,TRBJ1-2,TGTGCCAGCAGCCAAACGGGGGGCCGGCAGGGCTATGGCTACACCTTC,CASSQTGGRQGYGYTF
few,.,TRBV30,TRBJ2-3,TGTGCCACCCACAGGGACGGCACAGATACGCAGTATTTT,CATHRDGTDTQYF
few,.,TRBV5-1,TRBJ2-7,TGCGCCAGCAGCTTGGTCGGAGGGAACGAGCAGTACTTC,CASSLVGGNEQYF
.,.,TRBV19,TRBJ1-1,TGTGCCAGTTGGACCCACCTGAACACTGAAGCTTTCTTT,CASWTHLNTEAFF
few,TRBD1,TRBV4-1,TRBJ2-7,TGCGCCAGCAGCCAAACTGACAGGGTCGGCGAGCAGTACTTC,CASSQTDRVGEQYF
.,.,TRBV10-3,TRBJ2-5,TGTGCCACAGCTGTGGCGGAGACCCAGTACTTC,CATAVAETQYF
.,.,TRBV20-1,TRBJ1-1,TGCACCTGTCCGCCCTTGGGGGTCCGGAACACTGAAGCTTTCTTT,CTCPPLGVRNTEAFF
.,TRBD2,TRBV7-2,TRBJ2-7,TGTGCCAGCAGCTTAGGGGCAGGGACTAGTACAAGCTACGAGCAGTACTTC,CASSLGAGTSTSYEQYF
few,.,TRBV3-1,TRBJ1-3,TGTGCCAGCAGCCAATTATCAGCTTGGTCGAGCTCTGGAAACACCATATATTTT,CASSQLSAWSSSGNTIYF
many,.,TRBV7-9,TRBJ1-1,TGTGCCAGCAGCGCGACAGGCCGTAACACTGAAGCTTTCTTT,CASSATGRNTEAFF
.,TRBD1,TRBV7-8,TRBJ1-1,TGTGCCAGCAGCGCGGATACAGGGGGCACTGAAGCTTTCTTT,CASSADTGGTEAFF
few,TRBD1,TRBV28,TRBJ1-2,TGTGCCAGCACCGCAGGGGGGACAGGGCAGAACTATGGCTACACCTTC,CASTAGGTGQNYGYTF
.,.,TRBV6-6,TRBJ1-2,TGTGCCAGCAACCCACAGTCCTCTGGCTACACCTTC,CASNPQSSGYTF
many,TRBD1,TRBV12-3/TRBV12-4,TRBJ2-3,TGTGCCAGCAGACCGGGACAGGCCACAGATACGCAGTATTTT,CASRPGQATDTQYF
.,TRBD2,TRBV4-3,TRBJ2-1,TGCGCCAGCAGCCAAGAGGGCGGGGGGTTTTTAGGTGAGCAGTTCTTC,CASSQEGGGFLGEQFF
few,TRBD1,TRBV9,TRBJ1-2,TGTGCCAGCAGCGTCGAGACCGGGACAGGATATGGCTACACCTTC,CASSVETGTGYGYTF
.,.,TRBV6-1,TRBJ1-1,TGTGCCAGCTACGCCCAGGCCTTGAACACTGAAGCTTTCTTT,CASYAQALNTEAFF